This T cell receptor beta chain was captured in a study of human T cells and chemical hapten exposure. The sample holds many counts of this clonotype. As yet, its antigen is unknown. Germline V gene data show CDR1 as SGHDT and CDR2 as YYEEEE. This CDR3 comprises 15 residues. Trimming at V came to 2 bases and at J to 3 bases, leaving 6 bases not matched to a gene. TCRdb used MiXCR to reprocess the RACE reads, holding one entry per CDR3 protein. The sample contains about 64,000 distinct CDR3 sequences, 11% of which appear only once. Time point denoted: pre-sensitization, week 0. Treatment given: therapeutic diphenylcyclopropenone sensitization with weekly scalp DPC. Study findings and constraints: After DPC sensitization, TCRs above 1 in 1000 frequency showed no change.

The sequence was obtained from a woman in her 40s with alopecia areata. Some clones in this sample may be carry-over from other donors' samples. The chain carries TRBV5-6 and TRBJ1-1; 8 nucleotides align to TRBD1. The sample consisted of whole blood, taken in connection with sensitization to the hapten diphenylcyclopropenone (DPC). CDR3 sequence reads: CASSFLDRDDTEAFF. The CDR3 bases are TGTGCCAGCAGCTTTTTGGACAGGGATGACACTGAAGCTTTCTTT.